Listed below are T cell receptor beta chains from one sample, sequenced in a study of CD8 T cells in ankylosing spondylitis. TCRdb re-analysed the 5' RACE reads in MiXCR, keeping a single row per CDR3 protein. This sample carries 670,000 or so distinct CDR3 sequences, roughly 19% of them seen once, and the ten largest clones take 15% to 20%. Input material: blood, either unsorted or a sorted T cell fraction (not recorded which). The source is a male donor with ankylosing spondylitis. Both conserved end residues are part of each CDR3. Each record gives: clone size, V gene, J gene, D gene, CDR3 length, CDR3 DNA, CDR3 protein. A D gene is named only where the DNA matches it firmly. Some rows mark clone size as missing; the rest say once, few, many or name a class of expanded clone.

clone size: NA; V gene: TRBV10-3; J gene: TRBJ2-7; D gene: NA; CDR3 length: 17; CDR3 DNA: TGTGCCATCAGCCCTGCAATTGGGGGGACCGGCTCCTACGAGCAGTACTTC; CDR3 protein: CAISPAIGGTGSYEQYF
clone size: NA; V gene: TRBV6-2/TRBV6-3; J gene: TRBJ1-1; D gene: NA; CDR3 length: 14; CDR3 DNA: TGTGCCAGCAGTGCCCCGACCCAACCCGGTGAAGCTTTCTTT; CDR3 protein: CASSAPTQPGEAFF
clone size: many; V gene: TRBV11-1; J gene: TRBJ2-6; D gene: NA; CDR3 length: 15; CDR3 DNA: TGTGCCAGCAGCTTGATGGAAACTGGGGCCAACGTCCTGACTTTC; CDR3 protein: CASSLMETGANVLTF
clone size: few; V gene: TRBV6-5; J gene: TRBJ1-1; D gene: NA; CDR3 length: 14; CDR3 DNA: TGTGCCAGCAGTTTGACAGCGTTGGGCACTGAAGCTTTCTTT; CDR3 protein: CASSLTALGTEAFF
clone size: NA; V gene: TRBV6-1; J gene: TRBJ1-6; D gene: TRBD1; CDR3 length: 14; CDR3 DNA: TGTGCCAGCAGCCGCACAGGGGTTGGTTCACCCCTCCACTTT; CDR3 protein: CASSRTGVGSPLHF
clone size: NA; V gene: TRBV18; J gene: TRBJ2-5; D gene: NA; CDR3 length: 14; CDR3 DNA: TGTGCCAGCTCACCACTTGGCAGGGTTGAGACCCAGTACTTC; CDR3 protein: CASSPLGRVETQYF
clone size: few; V gene: TRBV4-1; J gene: TRBJ1-5; D gene: NA; CDR3 length: 13; CDR3 DNA: TGCGCCAGCAGCCAAGCTAGCAATCAGCCCCAGCATTTT; CDR3 protein: CASSQASNQPQHF
clone size: NA; V gene: TRBV7-9; J gene: TRBJ2-5; D gene: NA; CDR3 length: 16; CDR3 DNA: TGTGCCAGCAGCTTAGCGCCCAGGTGGACCCAAGAGACCCAGTACTTC; CDR3 protein: CASSLAPRWTQETQYF
clone size: few; V gene: TRBV9; J gene: TRBJ2-5; D gene: TRBD2; CDR3 length: 19; CDR3 DNA: TGTGCCAGCAGCGTAGGGACTAGCGGGAGTTATCCGCGTCAAGAGACCCAGTACTTC; CDR3 protein: CASSVGTSGSYPRQETQYF
clone size: few; V gene: TRBV2; J gene: TRBJ2-5; D gene: TRBD2; CDR3 length: 14; CDR3 DNA: TGTGCCAGCAGAGCGACTAGCGGTCAAGAGACCCAGTACTTC; CDR3 protein: CASRATSGQETQYF
clone size: NA; V gene: TRBV20-1; J gene: TRBJ2-7; D gene: NA; CDR3 length: 13; CDR3 DNA: TGCAGTGCTAGAGATCTTGACTCATACGAGCAGTACTTC; CDR3 protein: CSARDLDSYEQYF
clone size: few; V gene: TRBV5-1; J gene: TRBJ1-1; D gene: NA; CDR3 length: 15; CDR3 DNA: TGCGCCAGCAGCACACCGGAGGGGGAGTCTGCTGAAGCTTTCTTT; CDR3 protein: CASSTPEGESAEAFF
clone size: NA; V gene: TRBV11-2; J gene: TRBJ1-1; D gene: NA; CDR3 length: 16; CDR3 DNA: TGTGCCAGCAGCGACGCATTAGGGGTGCTGAACACTGAAGCTTTCTTT; CDR3 protein: CASSDALGVLNTEAFF
clone size: few; V gene: TRBV5-1; J gene: TRBJ1-1; D gene: NA; CDR3 length: 15; CDR3 DNA: TGCGCCAGCAGCGCAGGACTGGACACCTACACTGAAGCTTTCTTT; CDR3 protein: CASSAGLDTYTEAFF
clone size: few; V gene: TRBV12-3/TRBV12-4; J gene: TRBJ2-1; D gene: NA; CDR3 length: 15; CDR3 DNA: TGTGCCAGCCAAGGCAACACCTACTCCTACAATGAGCAGTTCTTC; CDR3 protein: CASQGNTYSYNEQFF
clone size: many; V gene: TRBV6-5; J gene: TRBJ1-5; D gene: TRBD1; CDR3 length: 12; CDR3 DNA: TGTGCCAGCAGCCCAGGGGGTCAGCCCCAGCATTTT; CDR3 protein: CASSPGGQPQHF
clone size: NA; V gene: TRBV6-2/TRBV6-3; J gene: TRBJ2-1; D gene: TRBD2; CDR3 length: 20; CDR3 DNA: TGTGCCAGCAGCCCCACGGGACTAGCGGTAGGGAGTAGCTCCTACAATGAGCAGTTCTTC; CDR3 protein: CASSPTGLAVGSSSYNEQFF
clone size: few; V gene: TRBV5-6; J gene: TRBJ2-3; D gene: TRBD1; CDR3 length: 15; CDR3 DNA: TGTGCCAGCAGCTCGACAGGGGGAAAAACAGATACGCAGTATTTT; CDR3 protein: CASSSTGGKTDTQYF
clone size: few; V gene: TRBV29-1; J gene: TRBJ1-4; D gene: NA; CDR3 length: 16; CDR3 DNA: TGCAGCGTTGCGGTAAATTCCGGGACAACTGGGGTAGAACTGTTTTTT; CDR3 protein: CSVAVNSGTTGVELFF
clone size: many; V gene: TRBV20-1; J gene: TRBJ2-7; D gene: TRBD2; CDR3 length: 16; CDR3 DNA: TGCAGTGCTAGAGATCCCAGCGGGGGGGATTCCTACGAGCAGTACTTC; CDR3 protein: CSARDPSGGDSYEQYF
clone size: NA; V gene: TRBV12-3/TRBV12-4; J gene: TRBJ2-1; D gene: TRBD2; CDR3 length: 16; CDR3 DNA: TGTGCCAGCAGTGTCGAGATAGCGGGAGTTCACAATGAGCAGTTCTTC; CDR3 protein: CASSVEIAGVHNEQFF